This is a list of T cell receptor beta chains from one sample in a study of OX40 agonist ivuxolimab in advanced cancers. Produced via immunoSEQ multiplex PCR; TCRdb's table is partial and in-frame only. Among tens of thousands of clones listed, about 80% were seen once. Sample: CD4+ or CD8+ T cells sorted from blood, taken in a trial of the OX40 agonist ivuxolimab. All receptors derive from an adult with an advanced solid tumor such as melanoma, head and neck, liver or kidney cancer. The conserved cysteine and the conserved F or W are not part of the CDR3 here. A D gene is named only where the DNA matches it firmly.

CDR3	V	J	D
ASSYSGGSYEQY	TRBV6-5	TRBJ2-7	TRBD2
AGVSLRGTAEAF	TRBV11-2	TRBJ1-1	NA
ASSPSKYEQY	TRBV7-2	TRBJ2-7	NA
ASSQNWGRGETQY	TRBV14	TRBJ2-5	NA
ASIPGPAGELF	TRBV6-5	TRBJ2-2	NA
ASSLVSYEQY	TRBV7-2	TRBJ2-7	NA
ASSRTSYYGYT	TRBV6-1	TRBJ1-2	NA
AINTGEVNEQF	TRBV10-3	TRBJ2-1	NA
ASSVGVDTNYGYT	TRBV9	TRBJ1-2	NA
AASSGGYNEQF	TRBV10-3	TRBJ2-1	TRBD2
ASSEIGPYNSPLH	TRBV2	TRBJ1-6	NA
ASSVDRQGLGEQF	TRBV9	TRBJ2-1	TRBD1
ASSPRTGGSQPQH	TRBV6-6	TRBJ1-5	TRBD1
ASSASGSSQETQY	TRBV9	TRBJ2-5	TRBD2
ASANQAYGYT	TRBV6-5	TRBJ1-2	NA
ASSILAAGALEQY	TRBV19	TRBJ2-7	TRBD2
ASTQGGEAF	TRBV6-5	TRBJ1-1	NA
ASSIKRDSSYEQY	TRBV19	TRBJ2-7	TRBD1
ASSAFLRGGSDGTQY	TRBV6-1	TRBJ2-3	TRBD2
ASSLDGGSGQPQH	TRBV5-6	TRBJ1-5	NA
ASNPGGGSYEQY	TRBV6-5	NA	NA
ASSLAQGTYEQY	TRBV5-8	TRBJ2-7	NA
ASSSPAGWAGRGYNEQF	TRBV28	TRBJ2-1	NA
ASSVGLEAHLAKNIQY	TRBV27	TRBJ2-4	TRBD2
ASSPGHAGGEQY	TRBV6-5	TRBJ2-7	NA
ASSPRTGQGNTEAF	TRBV18	TRBJ1-1	TRBD1
ASSATTPTDTQY	TRBV6-5	TRBJ2-3	NA
SVRGGDGYT	TRBV29-1	TRBJ1-2	NA
ASRPGREQGRYEQY	TRBV5-1	TRBJ2-7	TRBD2
ASSPIAGGREQY	TRBV6-5	TRBJ2-7	TRBD2
ASKRDFYYGYT	TRBV28	TRBJ1-2	NA
ASSFMGSGVTDTQY	TRBV5-5	TRBJ2-3	NA
ASGPDRYSNQPQH	TRBV27	TRBJ1-5	NA
ATSGTGAYNEQF	TRBV28	TRBJ2-1	TRBD1
ASSLDGPTDTQY	TRBV11-2	TRBJ2-3	NA
ASSTRDERGEQF	TRBV21-1	TRBJ2-1	NA
ASSYIGSGRAETQY	TRBV19	TRBJ2-5	TRBD2
ASSLAPAGGAYNEQF	TRBV5-5	TRBJ2-1	TRBD2
ASSLKLGSNYGYT	TRBV28	TRBJ1-2	NA
ASSSVQGLEQY	TRBV7-9	TRBJ2-7	NA
ASSFGGSSNQPQH	TRBV5-3	TRBJ1-5	NA
ASSLQGAAGELF	TRBV5-1	TRBJ2-2	TRBD1
ASSLSLSSGANVLT	TRBV27	TRBJ2-6	NA
ASSIGGVSTGELF	TRBV19	TRBJ2-2	NA
ASSPGLEVPYEQY	TRBV18	TRBJ2-7	TRBD2